The entry below gives a single TCR beta chain sequence along with its context. Its antigen is currently unknown. From approximately 490 ng total RNA, TCR beta cDNA was generated with a primer in the constant region. Nested multiplex PCR, run for three rounds with slightly modified ARM-PCR, yielded TCR beta libraries. Rounds one and two of PCR, each of around 11 cycles, were primed with TRBV1-TRBV30 forward primers and a C-beta reverse primer. TCRdb passed the multiplex PCR reads through MiXCR, listing each CDR3 protein once. Here the sample spans 150,000 to 200,000 distinct CDR3 sequences, around 60% being singletons. Blood RNA originated from unsorted whole blood, with germline DNA additionally extracted. The J segment lost 6 bases and the V segment lost 5 bases, leaving 16 bases of the junction unmatched. The V gene's germline CDR1 is MDHEN and CDR2 SYDVKM. This CDR3 comprises 18 residues. These data are taken from a study of tumor-infiltrating lymphocytes in primary liver carcinoma. Findings and limits, study-wide: Tumors had a top-250-clone fraction that was significantly higher than blood (p = 0.039).

The sequence was collected from a man in his forties or fifties with primary liver carcinoma and hepatitis B virus infection. Sequenced material: peripheral blood. The chain recombines TRBV28 with TRBJ2-3, with TRBD2 matching 11 bases. CDR3 sequence reads: CASSTISGRAGVLDTQYF. The CDR3 DNA sequence: TGTGCCAGCAGTACCATTAGCGGGAGGGCCGGGGTGTTGGATACGCAGTATTTT.